This T cell receptor (beta chain) was sequenced in a study of CD8 T cells in ankylosing spondylitis. Ten or more counts support this clonotype. Its cognate antigen is unknown. By quantitative 5'-RACE with molecular barcodes, the TCR beta libraries were made. In TCRdb, the 5' RACE reads were re-called with MiXCR into one record per CDR3 protein. The profile shows approximately 30,000 distinct CDR3 sequences, around 7.2% of them singletons. This CDR3 has 15 amino acids. Germline CDR1 SGDLS, CDR2 YYNGEE. Trimming pared 1 base from V and 2 bases from J, leaving 13 bases between. General study findings and limits: For ankylosing spondylitis blood, a TCR beta motif of roughly 8 highly homologous variants appeared characteristic. Earlier literature documents some of the motif variants in reactive arthritis synovial fluid and blood. Matched ankylosing spondylitis synovial fluid reportedly contained a significantly enriched population of disease-linked clones.

This chain links TRBV9 with TRBJ2-7, with a possible D match to TRBD2 (6 bases). The sequencing input was blood, either unsorted or a sorted T cell fraction (not recorded which). The clonotype originates from a male donor with ankylosing spondylitis or in good health (not recorded which). The chain's CDR3 is CASSVNSGRTYEQYF. Here the CDR3 DNA reads TGTGCCAGCAGCGTAAATTCTGGGAGGACCTACGAGCAGTACTTC.